This TCR beta chain was obtained from a study of graft-versus-host responses after intestinal transplantation. The table came from immunoSEQ multiplex PCR; TCRdb's copy has only in-frame clones and leaves some out. This sample carries tens of thousands of clones, just over 90% of them seen once, and the ten largest clones take roughly 6%. As concerns this clone: Its antigen is as yet unknown.

The sequence came from a human donor who received an intestinal transplant. The sample consisted of unstimulated CD8+ T cells sorted from spleen or lymph node cells, taken before intestinal transplant.

Here the CDR3 reads CASSPGTSSNQPQHF. CDR3 DNA sequence: TGCGCCAGCAGCCCCGGGACATCAAGCAATCAGCCCCAGCATTTT. The rearrangement links TRBV4-1 to TRBJ1-5; maybe TRBD1 (6 bases). The CDR3 consists of 15 residues. The germline V gene has CDR1 MGHRA and CDR2 YSYEKL. Trimming took 4 bases from V and 1 from J, leaving 11 bases between them.